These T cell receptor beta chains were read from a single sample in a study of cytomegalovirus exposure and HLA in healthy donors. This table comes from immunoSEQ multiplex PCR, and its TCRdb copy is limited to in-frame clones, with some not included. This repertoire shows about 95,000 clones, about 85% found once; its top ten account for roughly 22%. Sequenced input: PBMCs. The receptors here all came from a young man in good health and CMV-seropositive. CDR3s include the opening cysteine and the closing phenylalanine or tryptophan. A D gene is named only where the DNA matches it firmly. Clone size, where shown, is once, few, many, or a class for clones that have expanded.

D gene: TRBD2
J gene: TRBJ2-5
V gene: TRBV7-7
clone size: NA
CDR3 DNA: TGTGCCAGCAGCTTAGGGGGGGGTAGCATGGAGACCCAGTACTTC
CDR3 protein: CASSLGGGSMETQYF

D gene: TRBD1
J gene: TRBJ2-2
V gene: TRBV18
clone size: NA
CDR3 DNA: TGTGCCAGCTCACCACCTTCAACAGGGGGCTACACCGGGGAGCTGTTTTTT
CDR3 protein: CASSPPSTGGYTGELFF

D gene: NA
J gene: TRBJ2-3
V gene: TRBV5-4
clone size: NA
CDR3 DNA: TGTGCCAGCAGCCACCCGACAGACTCAGTAGATACGCAGTATTTT
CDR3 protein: CASSHPTDSVDTQYF

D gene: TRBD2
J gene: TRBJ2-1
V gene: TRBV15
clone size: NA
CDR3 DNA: TGTGCCACCAGCAGGGGGGGACTACCCGACAATGAGCAGTTCTTC
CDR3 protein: CATSRGGLPDNEQFF

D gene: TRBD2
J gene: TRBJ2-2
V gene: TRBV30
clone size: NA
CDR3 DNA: TGTGCCTGGAGGGGGGGGGACTTGAACACCGGGGAGCTGTTTTTT
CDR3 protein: CAWRGGDLNTGELFF

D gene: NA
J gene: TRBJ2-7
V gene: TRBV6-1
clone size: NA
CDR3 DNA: TGTGCCAGCAGTGGCCGAACCGGACAGACCTATCCCTACGAGCAGTACTTC
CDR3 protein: CASSGRTGQTYPYEQYF

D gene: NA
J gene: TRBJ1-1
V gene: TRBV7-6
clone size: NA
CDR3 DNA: TGTGCCAGCAGCCCAGCGGACTTGAACACTGAAGCTTTCTTT
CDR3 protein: CASSPADLNTEAFF

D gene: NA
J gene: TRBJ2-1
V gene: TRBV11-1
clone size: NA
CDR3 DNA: TGTGCCAGCAGCTTAGGTACACCCCGTTCAGGTGAGCAGTTCTTC
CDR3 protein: CASSLGTPRSGEQFF

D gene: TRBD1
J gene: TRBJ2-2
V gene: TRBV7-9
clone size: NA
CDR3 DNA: TGTGCCAGCAGCTCGCTCTGGACAGGGTTAAACACCGGGGAGCTGTTTTTT
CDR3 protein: CASSSLWTGLNTGELFF

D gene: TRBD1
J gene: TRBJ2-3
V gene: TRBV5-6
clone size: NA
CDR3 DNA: TGTGCCAGCAGCTTACCGGGACAGGGGTTCACAGATACGCAGTATTTT
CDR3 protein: CASSLPGQGFTDTQYF

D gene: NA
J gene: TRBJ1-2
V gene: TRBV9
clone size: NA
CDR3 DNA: TGTGCCAGCAGCGTAGAAGAACACGGGAACTATGGCTACACCTTC
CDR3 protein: CASSVEEHGNYGYTF

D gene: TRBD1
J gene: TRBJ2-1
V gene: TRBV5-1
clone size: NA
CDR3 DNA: TGCGCCAGCAGCAGGCGGACAGGGGTTGGCAATGAGCAGTTCTTC
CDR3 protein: CASSRRTGVGNEQFF

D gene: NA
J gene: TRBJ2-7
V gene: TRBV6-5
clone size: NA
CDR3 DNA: TGTGCCAGCAGTTACTCAGCTGGACAGAACTACGAGCAGTACTTC
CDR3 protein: CASSYSAGQNYEQYF

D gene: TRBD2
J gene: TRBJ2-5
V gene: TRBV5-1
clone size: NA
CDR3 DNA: TGCGCCAGCAGCTTGGCCACGGGACGACTAGCGGGAGGAAGCCAAGAGACCCAGTACTTC
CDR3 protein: CASSLATGRLAGGSQETQYF

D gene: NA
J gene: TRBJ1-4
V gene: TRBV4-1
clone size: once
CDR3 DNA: TGCGCCAGCAGCCAAGGGGACAATAATGAAAAACTGTTTTTT
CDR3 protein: CASSQGDNNEKLFF

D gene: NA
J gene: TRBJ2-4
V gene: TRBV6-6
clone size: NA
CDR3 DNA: TGTGCCAGCAGTTACTACTCGACTCTAGCCAAAAACATTCAGTACTTC
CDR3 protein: CASSYYSTLAKNIQYF

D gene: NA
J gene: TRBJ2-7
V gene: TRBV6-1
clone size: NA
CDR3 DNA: TGTGCCAGCCTAGAGTTAAGTAGCTCCTACGAGCAGTACTTC
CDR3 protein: CASLELSSSYEQYF

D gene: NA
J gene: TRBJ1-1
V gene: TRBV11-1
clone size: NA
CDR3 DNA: TGTGCCAGCAGCCCAGAGTGGGGGGTAGGGACTGAAGCTTTCTTT
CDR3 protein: CASSPEWGVGTEAFF

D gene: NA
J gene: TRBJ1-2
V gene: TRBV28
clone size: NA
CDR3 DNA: TGTGCCAGCACCGGGACAACGTCGGGGCTTTATGGCTACACCTTC
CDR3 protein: CASTGTTSGLYGYTF

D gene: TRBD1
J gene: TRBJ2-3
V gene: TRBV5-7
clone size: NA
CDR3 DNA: TGTGCCAGCAGCTCCCGGGACAGGGGGCAAGGCACAGATACGCAGTATTTT
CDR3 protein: CASSSRDRGQGTDTQYF

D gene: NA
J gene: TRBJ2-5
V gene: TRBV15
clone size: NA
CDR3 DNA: TGTGCCACCAGCAAAGGGGGGGGCCTGGAGACCCAGTACTTC
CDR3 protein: CATSKGGGLETQYF